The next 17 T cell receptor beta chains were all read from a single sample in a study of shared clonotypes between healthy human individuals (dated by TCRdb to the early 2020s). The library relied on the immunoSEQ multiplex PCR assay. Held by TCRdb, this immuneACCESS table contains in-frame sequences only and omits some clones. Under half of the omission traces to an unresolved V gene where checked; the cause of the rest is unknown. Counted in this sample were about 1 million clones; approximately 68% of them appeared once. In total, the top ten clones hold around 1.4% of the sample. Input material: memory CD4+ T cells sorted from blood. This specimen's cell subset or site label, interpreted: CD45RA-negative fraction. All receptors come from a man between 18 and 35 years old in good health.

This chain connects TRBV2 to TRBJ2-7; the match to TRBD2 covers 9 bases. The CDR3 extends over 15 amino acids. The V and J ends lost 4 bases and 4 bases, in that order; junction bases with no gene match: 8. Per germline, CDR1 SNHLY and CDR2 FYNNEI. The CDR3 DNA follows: TGTGCCAGCAGTGGTTACTCTAGCGGGAAATACGAGCAGTACTTC. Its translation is CASSGYSSGKYEQYF.

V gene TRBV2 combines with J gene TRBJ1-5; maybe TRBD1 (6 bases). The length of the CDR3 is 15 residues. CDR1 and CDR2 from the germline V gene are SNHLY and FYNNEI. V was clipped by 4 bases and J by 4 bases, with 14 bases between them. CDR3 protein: CASSAQQGANQPQHF. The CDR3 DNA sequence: TGTGCCAGCAGTGCGCAACAGGGCGCGAATCAGCCCCAGCATTTT.

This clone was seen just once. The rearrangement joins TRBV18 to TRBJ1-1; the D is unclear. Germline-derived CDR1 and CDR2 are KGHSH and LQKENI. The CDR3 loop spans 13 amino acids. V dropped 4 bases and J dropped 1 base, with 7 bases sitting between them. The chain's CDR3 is CASSHSANTEAFF. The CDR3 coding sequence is TGTGCCAGCTCACACAGTGCGAACACTGAAGCTTTCTTT.

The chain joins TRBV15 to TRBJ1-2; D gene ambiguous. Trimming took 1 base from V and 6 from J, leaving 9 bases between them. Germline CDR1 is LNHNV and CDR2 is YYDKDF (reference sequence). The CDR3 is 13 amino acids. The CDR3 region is CATSRVERNGYTF. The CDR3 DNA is TGTGCCACCAGCAGAGTAGAACGGAATGGCTACACCTTC. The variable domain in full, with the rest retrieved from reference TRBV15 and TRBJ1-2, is DAMVIQNPRYQVTQFGKPVTLSCSQTLNHNVMYWYQQKSSQAPKLLFHYYDKDFNNEADTPDNFQSRRPNTSFCFLDIRSPGLGDTAMYLCATSRVERNGYTFGSGTRLTVV.

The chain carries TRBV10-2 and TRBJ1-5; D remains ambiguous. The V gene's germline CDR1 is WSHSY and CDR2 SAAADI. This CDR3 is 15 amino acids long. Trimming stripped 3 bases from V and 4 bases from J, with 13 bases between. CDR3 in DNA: TGCGCCAGCAGTGATTATTTGGGAGGGAATCAGCCCCAGCATTTT. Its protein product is CASSDYLGGNQPQHF.

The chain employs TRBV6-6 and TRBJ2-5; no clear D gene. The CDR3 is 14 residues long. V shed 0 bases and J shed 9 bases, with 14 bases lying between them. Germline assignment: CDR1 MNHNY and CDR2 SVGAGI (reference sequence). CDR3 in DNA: TGTGCCAGCAGTTACTCGGTAGTAGAGGTGTCCCAGTACTTC. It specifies CASSYSVVEVSQYF.

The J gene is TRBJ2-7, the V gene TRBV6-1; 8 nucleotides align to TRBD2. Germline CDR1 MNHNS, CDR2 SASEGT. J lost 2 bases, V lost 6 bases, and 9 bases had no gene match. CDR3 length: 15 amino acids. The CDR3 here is CASRSFRGGTYEQYF. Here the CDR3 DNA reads TGTGCCAGCAGGTCCTTTCGCGGGGGGACCTACGAGCAGTACTTC.

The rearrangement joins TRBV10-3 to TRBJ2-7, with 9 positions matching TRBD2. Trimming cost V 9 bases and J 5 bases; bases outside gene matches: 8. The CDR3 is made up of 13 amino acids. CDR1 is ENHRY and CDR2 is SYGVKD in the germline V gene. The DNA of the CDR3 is TGTGCCATAAAGCTAGCGGGGTCGAACGAGCAGTACTTC. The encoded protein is CAIKLAGSNEQYF.

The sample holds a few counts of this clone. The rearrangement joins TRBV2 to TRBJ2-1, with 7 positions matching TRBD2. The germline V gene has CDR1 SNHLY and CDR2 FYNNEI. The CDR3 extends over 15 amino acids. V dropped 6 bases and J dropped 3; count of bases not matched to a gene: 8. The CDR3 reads CASRGGLPLYNEQFF. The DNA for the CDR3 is TGTGCCAGCAGGGGGGGGTTGCCTCTCTACAATGAGCAGTTCTTC.

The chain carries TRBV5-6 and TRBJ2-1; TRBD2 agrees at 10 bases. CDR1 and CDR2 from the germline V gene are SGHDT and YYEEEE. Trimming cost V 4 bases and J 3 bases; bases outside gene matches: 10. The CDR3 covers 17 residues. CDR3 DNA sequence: TGTGCCAGCAGCCCGAAGCTACTAGCGGGGAACTACAATGAGCAGTTCTTC. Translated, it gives CASSPKLLAGNYNEQFF.

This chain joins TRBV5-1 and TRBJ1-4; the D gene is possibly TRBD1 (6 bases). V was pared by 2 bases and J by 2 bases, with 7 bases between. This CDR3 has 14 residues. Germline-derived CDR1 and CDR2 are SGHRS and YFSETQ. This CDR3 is CASSFGQTNEKLFF. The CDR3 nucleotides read TGCGCCAGCAGCTTCGGACAGACTAATGAAAAACTGTTTTTT.

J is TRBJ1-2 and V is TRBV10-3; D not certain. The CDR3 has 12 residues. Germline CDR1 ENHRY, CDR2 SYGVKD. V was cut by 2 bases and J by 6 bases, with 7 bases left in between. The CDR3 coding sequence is TGTGCCATCAGTGAGGGTCTGGATGGCTACACCTTC. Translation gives CAISEGLDGYTF.

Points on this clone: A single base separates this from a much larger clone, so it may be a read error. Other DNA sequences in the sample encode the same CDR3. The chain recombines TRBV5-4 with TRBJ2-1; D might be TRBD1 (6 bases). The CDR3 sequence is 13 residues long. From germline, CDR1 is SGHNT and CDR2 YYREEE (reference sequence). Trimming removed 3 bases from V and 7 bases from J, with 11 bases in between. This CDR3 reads CASSSTGTNEQFF. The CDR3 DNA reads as TGTGCCAGCAGCTCAACAGGGACAAATGAGCAGTTCTTC.

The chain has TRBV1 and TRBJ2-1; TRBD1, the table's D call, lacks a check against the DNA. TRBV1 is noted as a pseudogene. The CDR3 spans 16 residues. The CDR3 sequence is CTSSQAGRGSSKKQFF. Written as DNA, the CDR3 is TGCACCAGCAGCCAAGCGGGTAGGGGGAGTTCGAAAAAGCAGTTCTTC.

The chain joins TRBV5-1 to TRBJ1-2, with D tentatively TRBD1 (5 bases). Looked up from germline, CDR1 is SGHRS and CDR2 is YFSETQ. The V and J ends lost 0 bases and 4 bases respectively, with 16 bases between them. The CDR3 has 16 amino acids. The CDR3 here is CASSLDSVTDSYGYTF. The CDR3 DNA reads TGCGCCAGCAGCTTGGATTCCGTGACAGACAGCTATGGCTACACCTTC.

As DNA, the CDR3 is TGTGCCAGCAGCTCCCGGACAGGGGGTGAAAAACTGTTTTTT. Amino acids: CASSSRTGGEKLFF. This chain joins TRBV9 and TRBJ1-4; 10 positions agree with TRBD1. The V gene end was trimmed by 4 bases and the J gene end by 7 bases; junction bases not matched to a gene: 4. Looked up from germline, CDR1 is SGDLS and CDR2 is YYNGEE. The CDR3 sequence is 14 residues long.

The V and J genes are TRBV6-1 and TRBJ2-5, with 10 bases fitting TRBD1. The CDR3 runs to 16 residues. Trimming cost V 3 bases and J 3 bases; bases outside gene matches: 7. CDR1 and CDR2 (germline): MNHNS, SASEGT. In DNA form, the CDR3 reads TGTGCCAGCAGTGACCCGGGACAGGGGAACAAAGAGACCCAGTACTTC. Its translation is CASSDPGQGNKETQYF.